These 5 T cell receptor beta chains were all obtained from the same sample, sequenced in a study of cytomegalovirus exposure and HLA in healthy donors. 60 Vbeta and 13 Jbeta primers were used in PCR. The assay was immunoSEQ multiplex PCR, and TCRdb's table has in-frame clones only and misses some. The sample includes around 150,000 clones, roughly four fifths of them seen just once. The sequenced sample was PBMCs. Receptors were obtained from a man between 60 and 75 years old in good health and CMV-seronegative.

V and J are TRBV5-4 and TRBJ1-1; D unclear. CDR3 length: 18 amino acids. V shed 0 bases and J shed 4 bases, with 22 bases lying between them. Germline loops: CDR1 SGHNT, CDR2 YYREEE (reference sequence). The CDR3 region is CASSLEGSVGRKRTEAFF. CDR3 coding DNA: TGTGCCAGCAGCTTGGAAGGATCGGTGGGGAGGAAGCGCACTGAAGCTTTCTTT. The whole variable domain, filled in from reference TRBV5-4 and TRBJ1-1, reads ETGVTQSPTHLIKTRGQQVTLRCSSQSGHNTVSWYQQALGQGPQFIFQYYREEENGRGNFPPRFSGLQFPNYSSELNVNALELDDSALYLCASSLEGSVGRKRTEAFFGQGTRLTVV.

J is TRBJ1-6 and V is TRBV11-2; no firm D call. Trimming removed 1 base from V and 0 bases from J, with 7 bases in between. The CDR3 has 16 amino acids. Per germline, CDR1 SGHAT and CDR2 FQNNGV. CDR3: CASSLVGSSYNSPLHF. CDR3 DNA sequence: TGTGCCAGCAGCTTAGTCGGTAGCTCCTATAATTCACCCCTCCACTTT.

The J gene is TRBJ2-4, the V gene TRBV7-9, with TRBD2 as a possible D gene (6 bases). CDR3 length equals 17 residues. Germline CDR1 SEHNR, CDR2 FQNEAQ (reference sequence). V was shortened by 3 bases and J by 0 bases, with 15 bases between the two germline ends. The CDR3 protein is CASSLGGSGVAKNIQYF. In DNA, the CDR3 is TGTGCCAGCAGCTTGGGTGGATCGGGGGTAGCCAAAAACATTCAGTACTTC.

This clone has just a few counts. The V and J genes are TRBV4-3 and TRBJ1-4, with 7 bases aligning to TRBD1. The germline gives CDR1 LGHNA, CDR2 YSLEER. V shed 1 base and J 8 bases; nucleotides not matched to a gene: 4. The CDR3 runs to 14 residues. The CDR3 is CASSQGQGEEKLFF. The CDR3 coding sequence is TGCGCCAGCAGCCAAGGGCAGGGGGAAGAAAAACTGTTTTTT.

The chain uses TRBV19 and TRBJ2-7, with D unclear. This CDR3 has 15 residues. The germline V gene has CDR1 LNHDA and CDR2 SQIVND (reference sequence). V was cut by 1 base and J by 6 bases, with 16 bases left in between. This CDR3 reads CASSIAPKATLEQYF. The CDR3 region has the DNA TGTGCCAGTAGTATAGCCCCTAAAGCAACCCTCGAGCAGTACTTC.